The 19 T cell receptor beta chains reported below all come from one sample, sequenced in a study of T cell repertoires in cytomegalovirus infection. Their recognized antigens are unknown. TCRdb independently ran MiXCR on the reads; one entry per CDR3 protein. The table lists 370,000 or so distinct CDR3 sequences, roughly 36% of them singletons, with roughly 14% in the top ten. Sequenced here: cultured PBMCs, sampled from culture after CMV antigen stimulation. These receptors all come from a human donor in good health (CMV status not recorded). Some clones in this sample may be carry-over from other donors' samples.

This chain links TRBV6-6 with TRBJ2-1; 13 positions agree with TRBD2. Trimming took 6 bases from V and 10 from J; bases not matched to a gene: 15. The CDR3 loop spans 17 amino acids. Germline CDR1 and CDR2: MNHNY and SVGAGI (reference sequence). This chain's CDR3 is CASSRTSGSSLKGEQFF. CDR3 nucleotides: TGTGCCAGCAGCCGGACTAGCGGGAGTAGTCTCAAAGGAGAGCAGTTCTTC.

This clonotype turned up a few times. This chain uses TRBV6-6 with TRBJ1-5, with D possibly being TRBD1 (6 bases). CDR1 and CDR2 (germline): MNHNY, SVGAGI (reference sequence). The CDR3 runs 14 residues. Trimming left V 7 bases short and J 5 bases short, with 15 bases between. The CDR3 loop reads CASIQWGRDQPQHF. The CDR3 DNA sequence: TGTGCCAGCATCCAGTGGGGGCGGGATCAGCCCCAGCATTTT.

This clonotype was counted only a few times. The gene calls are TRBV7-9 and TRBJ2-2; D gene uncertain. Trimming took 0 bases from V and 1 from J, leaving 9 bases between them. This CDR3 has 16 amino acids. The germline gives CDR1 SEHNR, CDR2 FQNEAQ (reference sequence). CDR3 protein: CASSLAPMENTGELFF. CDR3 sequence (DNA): TGTGCCAGCAGCTTAGCGCCTATGGAGAACACCGGGGAGCTGTTTTTT. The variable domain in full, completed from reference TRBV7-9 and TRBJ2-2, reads DTGVSQNPRHKITKRGQNVTFRCDPISEHNRLYWYRQTLGQGPEFLTYFQNEAQLEKSRLLSDRFSAERPKGSFSTLEIQRTEQGDSAMYLCASSLAPMENTGELFFGEGSRLTVL.

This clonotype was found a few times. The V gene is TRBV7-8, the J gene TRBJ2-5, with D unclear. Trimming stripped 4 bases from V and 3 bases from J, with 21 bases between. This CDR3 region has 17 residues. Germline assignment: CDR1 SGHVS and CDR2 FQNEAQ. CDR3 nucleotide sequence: TGTGCCAGCAGCTCGCCCCCTCACCGGTCTCTCAAAGAGACCCAGTACTTC. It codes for CASSSPPHRSLKETQYF.

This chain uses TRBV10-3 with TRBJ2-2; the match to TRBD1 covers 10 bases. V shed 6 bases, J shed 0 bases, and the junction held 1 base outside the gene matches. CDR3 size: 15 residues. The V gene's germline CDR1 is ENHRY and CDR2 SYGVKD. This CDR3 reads CAIRGTGANTGELFF. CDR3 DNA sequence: TGTGCCATCAGGGGGACAGGGGCGAACACCGGGGAGCTGTTTTTT.

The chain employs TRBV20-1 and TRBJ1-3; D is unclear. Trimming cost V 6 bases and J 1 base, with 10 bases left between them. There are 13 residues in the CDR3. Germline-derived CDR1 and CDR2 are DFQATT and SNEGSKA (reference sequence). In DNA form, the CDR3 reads TGCAGTGCCTCCTGGTTATCTGGAAACACCATATATTTT. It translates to CSASWLSGNTIYF.

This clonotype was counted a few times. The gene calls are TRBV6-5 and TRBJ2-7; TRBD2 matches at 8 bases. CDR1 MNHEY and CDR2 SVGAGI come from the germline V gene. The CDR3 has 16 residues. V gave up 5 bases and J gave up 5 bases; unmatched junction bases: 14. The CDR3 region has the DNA TGTGCCAGCAGTCGAGTGTCGGGACTAGGGAGCCACGAGCAGTACTTC. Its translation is CASSRVSGLGSHEQYF.

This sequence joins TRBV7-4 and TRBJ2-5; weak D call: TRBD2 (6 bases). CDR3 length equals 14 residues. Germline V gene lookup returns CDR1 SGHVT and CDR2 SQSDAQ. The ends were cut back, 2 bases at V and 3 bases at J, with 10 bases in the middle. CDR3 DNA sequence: TGTGCCAGCAGCTTACAATGGGGGGAAGAGACCCAGTACTTC. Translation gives CASSLQWGEETQYF.

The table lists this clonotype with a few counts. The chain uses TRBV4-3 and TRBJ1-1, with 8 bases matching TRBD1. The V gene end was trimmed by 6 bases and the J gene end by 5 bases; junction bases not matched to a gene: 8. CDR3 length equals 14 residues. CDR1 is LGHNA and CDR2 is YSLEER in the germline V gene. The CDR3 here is CASRPTRGRTEAFF. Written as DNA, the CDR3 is TGCGCCAGCAGACCTACCAGGGGGCGGACTGAAGCTTTCTTT.

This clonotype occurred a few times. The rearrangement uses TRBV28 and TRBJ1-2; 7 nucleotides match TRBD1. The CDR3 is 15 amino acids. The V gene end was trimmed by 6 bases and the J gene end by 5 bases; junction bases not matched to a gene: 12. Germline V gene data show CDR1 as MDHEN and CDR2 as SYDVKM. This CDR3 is CASSSNWDRLYGYTF. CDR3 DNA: TGTGCCAGCAGCTCCAATTGGGACAGACTTTATGGCTACACCTTC.

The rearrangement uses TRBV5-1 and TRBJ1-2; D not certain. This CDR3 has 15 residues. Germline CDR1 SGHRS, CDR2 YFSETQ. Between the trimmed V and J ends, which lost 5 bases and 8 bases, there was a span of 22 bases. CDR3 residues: CASRDDGTELEGYTF. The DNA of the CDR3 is TGCGCCAGCAGAGACGACGGAACTGAACTTGAGGGCTACACCTTC.

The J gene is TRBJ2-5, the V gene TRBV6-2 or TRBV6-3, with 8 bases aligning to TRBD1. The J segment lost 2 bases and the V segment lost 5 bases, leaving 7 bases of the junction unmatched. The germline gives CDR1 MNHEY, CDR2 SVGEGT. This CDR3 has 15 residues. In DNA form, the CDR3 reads TGTGCCAGCAGTCGTGAATGGGACAGGCAAGAGACCCAGTACTTC. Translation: CASSREWDRQETQYF.

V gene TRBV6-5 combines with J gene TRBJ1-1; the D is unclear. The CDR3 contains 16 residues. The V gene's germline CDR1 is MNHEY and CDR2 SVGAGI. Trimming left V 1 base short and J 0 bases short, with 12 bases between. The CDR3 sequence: CASSYLRRPMNTEAFF. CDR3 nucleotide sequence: TGTGCCAGCAGTTACTTGCGACGACCGATGAACACTGAAGCTTTCTTT.

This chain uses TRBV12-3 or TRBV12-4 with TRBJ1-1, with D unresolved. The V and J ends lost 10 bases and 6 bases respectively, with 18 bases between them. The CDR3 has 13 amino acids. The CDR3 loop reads CATKFAQRAEAFF. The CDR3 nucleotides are TGTGCCACTAAGTTCGCCCAGCGGGCTGAAGCTTTCTTT.

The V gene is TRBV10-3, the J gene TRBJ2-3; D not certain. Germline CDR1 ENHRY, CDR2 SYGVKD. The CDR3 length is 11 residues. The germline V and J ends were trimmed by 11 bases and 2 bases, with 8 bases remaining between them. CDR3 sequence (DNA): TGTGCCGTGGCAGACACAGATACGCAGTATTTT. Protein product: CAVADTDTQYF.

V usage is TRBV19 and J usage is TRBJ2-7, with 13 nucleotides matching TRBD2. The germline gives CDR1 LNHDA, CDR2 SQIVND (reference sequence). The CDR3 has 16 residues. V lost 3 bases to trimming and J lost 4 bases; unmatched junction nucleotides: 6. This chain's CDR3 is CASSMGGTSGKYEQYF. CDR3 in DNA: TGTGCCAGTAGTATGGGGGGGACTAGCGGGAAGTACGAGCAGTACTTC.

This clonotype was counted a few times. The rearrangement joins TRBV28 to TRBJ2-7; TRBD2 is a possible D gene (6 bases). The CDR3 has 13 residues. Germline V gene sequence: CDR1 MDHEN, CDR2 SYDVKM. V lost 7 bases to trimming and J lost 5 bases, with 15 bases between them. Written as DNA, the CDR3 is TGTGCCAGCACCTTAGGAGGGATCGACGAGCAGTACTTC. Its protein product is CASTLGGIDEQYF.

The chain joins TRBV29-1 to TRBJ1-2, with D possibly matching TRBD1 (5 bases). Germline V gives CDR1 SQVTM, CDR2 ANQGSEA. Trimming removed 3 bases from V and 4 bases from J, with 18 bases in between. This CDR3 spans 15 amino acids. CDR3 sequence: CSVDIAGPQGYGYTF. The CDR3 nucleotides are TGCAGCGTTGATATAGCGGGGCCGCAAGGCTATGGCTACACCTTC.

The CDR3 sequence is CASRWTGTDTQYF. CDR3 bases: TGTGCCAGCAGGTGGACTGGCACAGATACGCAGTATTTT. The gene calls are TRBV6-2 or TRBV6-3 and TRBJ2-3, with TRBD2 as a possible D gene (5 bases). The CDR3 consists of 13 residues. Germline-derived CDR1 and CDR2 are MNHEY and SVGEGT. The V gene lost 6 bases and the J gene lost 1 base, with 8 bases spanning the gap.